This T cell receptor beta chain originates from a study of cytomegalovirus exposure and HLA in healthy donors. In the study overall: In a later analysis, the roughly 120 validation repertoires were reported to have used the same platform as the 666 first-cohort repertoires.

Turning to this clone: What it recognizes is unknown.

Study-level findings and limits: Usually a TCR sequence was rare, but some public TCRs were found in many donors.

There are 16 residues in the CDR3. The V gene lost 4 bases and the J gene lost 8 bases, with 21 bases spanning the gap. Germline values: CDR1 MNHEY, CDR2 SMNVEV (reference sequence). Only in-frame clones appear in the TCRdb table, and some are missing; sequencing was by immunoSEQ multiplex PCR. The sample contains 60,000 to 90,000 clones, approximately 86% of which appear only once. V and J are TRBV27 and TRBJ1-3; D is ambiguous. Sequenced input: PBMCs. The TCR sequence derives from a man younger than 40 in good health and CMV-seronegative. CDR3 DNA sequence: TGTGCCAGCAGTTCCCTCGGAGGGAGCGCCCGCGACACCATATATTTT. Its translation: CASSSLGGSARDTIYF.